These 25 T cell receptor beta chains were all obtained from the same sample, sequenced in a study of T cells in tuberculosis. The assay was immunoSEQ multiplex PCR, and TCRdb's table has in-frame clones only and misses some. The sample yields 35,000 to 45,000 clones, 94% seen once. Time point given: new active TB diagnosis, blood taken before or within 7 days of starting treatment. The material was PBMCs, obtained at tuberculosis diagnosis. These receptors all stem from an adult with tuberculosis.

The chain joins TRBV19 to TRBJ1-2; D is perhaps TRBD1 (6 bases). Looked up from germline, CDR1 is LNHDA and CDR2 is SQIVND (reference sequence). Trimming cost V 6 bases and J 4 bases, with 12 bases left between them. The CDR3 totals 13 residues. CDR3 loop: CASRVTDSYGYTF. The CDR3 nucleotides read TGTGCCAGTAGGGTAACGGACAGCTATGGCTACACCTTC.

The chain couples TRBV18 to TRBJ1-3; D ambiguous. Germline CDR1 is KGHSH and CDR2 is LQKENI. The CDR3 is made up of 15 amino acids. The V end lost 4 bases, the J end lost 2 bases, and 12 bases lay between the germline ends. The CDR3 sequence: CASSRAGGTGNTIYF. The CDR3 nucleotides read TGTGCCAGCTCACGAGCTGGCGGGACTGGAAACACCATATATTTT.

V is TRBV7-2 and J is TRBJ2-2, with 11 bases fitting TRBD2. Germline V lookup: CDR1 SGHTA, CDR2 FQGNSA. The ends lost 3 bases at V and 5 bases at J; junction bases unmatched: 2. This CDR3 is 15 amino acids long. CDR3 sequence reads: CASSFSGGDTGELFF. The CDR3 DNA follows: TGTGCCAGCAGCTTTAGCGGGGGGGATACCGGGGAGCTGTTTTTT. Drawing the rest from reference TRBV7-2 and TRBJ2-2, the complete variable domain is GAGVSQSPSNKVTEKGKDVELRCDPISGHTALYWYRQSLGQGLEFLIYFQGNSAPDKSGLPSDRFSAERTGGSVSTLTIQRTQQEDSAVYLCASSFSGGDTGELFFGEGSRLTVL.

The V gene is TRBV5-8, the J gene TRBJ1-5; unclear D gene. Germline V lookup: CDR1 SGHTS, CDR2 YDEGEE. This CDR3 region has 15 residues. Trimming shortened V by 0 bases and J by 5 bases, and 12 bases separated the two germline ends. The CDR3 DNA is TGTGCCAGCAGCTTGGTAGGCCGGGGTCATCAGCCCCAGCATTTT. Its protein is CASSLVGRGHQPQHF. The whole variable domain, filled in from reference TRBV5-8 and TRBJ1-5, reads EAGVTQSPTHLIKTRGQQATLRCSPISGHTSVYWYQQALGLGLQFLLWYDEGEERNRGNFPPRFSGRQFPNYSSELNVNALELEDSALYLCASSLVGRGHQPQHFGDGTRLSIL.

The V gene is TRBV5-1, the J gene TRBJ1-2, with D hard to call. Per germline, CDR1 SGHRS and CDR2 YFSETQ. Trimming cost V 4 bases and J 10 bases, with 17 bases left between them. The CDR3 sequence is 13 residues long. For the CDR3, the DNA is TGCGCCAGCAGCCCCATCCATGGTAGCCTCTACACCTTC. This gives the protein CASSPIHGSLYTF. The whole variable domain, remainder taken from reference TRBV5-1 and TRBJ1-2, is KAGVTQTPRYLIKTRGQQVTLSCSPISGHRSVSWYQQTPGQGLQFLFEYFSETQRNKGNFPGRFSGRQFSNSRSEMNVSTLELGDSALYLCASSPIHGSLYTFGSGTRLTVV.

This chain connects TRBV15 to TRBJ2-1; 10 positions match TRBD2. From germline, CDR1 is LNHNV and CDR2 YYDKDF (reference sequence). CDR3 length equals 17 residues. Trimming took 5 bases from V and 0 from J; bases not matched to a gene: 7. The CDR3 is CATSRRSGGSSYNEQFF. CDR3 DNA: TGTGCCACCAGCCGACGTAGCGGGGGGAGCTCCTACAATGAGCAGTTCTTC. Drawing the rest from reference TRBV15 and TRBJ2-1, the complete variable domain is DAMVIQNPRYQVTQFGKPVTLSCSQTLNHNVMYWYQQKSSQAPKLLFHYYDKDFNNEADTPDNFQSRRPNTSFCFLDIRSPGLGDTAMYLCATSRRSGGSSYNEQFFGPGTRLTVL.

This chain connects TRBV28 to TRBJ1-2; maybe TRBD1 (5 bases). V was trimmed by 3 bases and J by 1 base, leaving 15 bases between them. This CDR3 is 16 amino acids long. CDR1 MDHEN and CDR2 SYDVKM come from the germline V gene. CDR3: CASSFLGALRNYGYTF. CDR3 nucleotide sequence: TGTGCCAGCAGTTTCTTAGGGGCATTGCGTAACTATGGCTACACCTTC.

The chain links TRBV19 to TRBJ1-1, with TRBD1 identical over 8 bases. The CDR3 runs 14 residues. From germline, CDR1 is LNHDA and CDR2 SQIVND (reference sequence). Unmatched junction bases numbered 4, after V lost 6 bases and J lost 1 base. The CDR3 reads CASSTGTGNTEAFF. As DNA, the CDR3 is TGTGCCAGTAGCACCGGGACAGGGAACACTGAAGCTTTCTTT.

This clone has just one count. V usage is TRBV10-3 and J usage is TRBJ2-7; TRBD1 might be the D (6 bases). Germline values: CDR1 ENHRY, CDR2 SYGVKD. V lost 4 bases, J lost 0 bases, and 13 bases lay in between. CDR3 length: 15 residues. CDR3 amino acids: CAISGTGNFSYEQYF. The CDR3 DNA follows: TGTGCCATCAGTGGCACAGGGAATTTCTCCTACGAGCAGTACTTC.

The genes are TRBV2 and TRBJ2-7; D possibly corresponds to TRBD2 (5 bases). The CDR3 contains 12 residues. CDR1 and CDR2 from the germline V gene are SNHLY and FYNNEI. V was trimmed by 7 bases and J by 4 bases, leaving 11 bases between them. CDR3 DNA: TGTGCCAGCACCGACCGGGGATACGAGCAGTACTTC. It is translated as CASTDRGYEQYF.

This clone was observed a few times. The CDR3 nucleotides are TGTGCCAGCGCCGACCGGGCCGGGAGCTCCTACAATGAGCAGTTCTTC. Translated, it gives CASADRAGSSYNEQFF. The chain links TRBV5-8 to TRBJ2-1, with a possible D match to TRBD2 (6 bases). Per the germline V gene, CDR1 is SGHTS and CDR2 is YDEGEE. The length of the CDR3 is 16 residues. The V gene lost 7 bases and the J gene lost 0 bases, with 17 bases spanning the gap.

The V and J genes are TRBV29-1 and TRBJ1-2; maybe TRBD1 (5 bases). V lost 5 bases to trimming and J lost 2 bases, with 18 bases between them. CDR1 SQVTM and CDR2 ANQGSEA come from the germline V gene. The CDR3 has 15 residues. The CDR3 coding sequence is TGCAGCGTTACTTACAGGTTAACTACCAACTATGGCTACACCTTC. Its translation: CSVTYRLTTNYGYTF.

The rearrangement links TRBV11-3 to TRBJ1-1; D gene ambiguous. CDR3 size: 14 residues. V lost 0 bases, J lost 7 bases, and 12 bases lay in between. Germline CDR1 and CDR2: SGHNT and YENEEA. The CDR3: CASSLEAGENEAFF. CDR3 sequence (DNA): TGTGCCAGCAGCTTAGAGGCAGGTGAAAATGAAGCTTTCTTT. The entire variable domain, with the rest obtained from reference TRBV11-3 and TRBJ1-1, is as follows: EAGVVQSPRYKIIEKKQPVAFWCNPISGHNTLYWYLQNLGQGPELLIRYENEEAVDDSQLPKDRFSAERLKGVDSTLKIQPAELGDSAVYLCASSLEAGENEAFFGQGTRLTVV.

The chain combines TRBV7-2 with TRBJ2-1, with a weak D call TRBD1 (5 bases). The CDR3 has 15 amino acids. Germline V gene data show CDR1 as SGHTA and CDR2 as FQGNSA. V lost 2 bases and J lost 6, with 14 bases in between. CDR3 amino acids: CASSLRQGIINEQFF. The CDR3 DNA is TGTGCCAGCAGCTTAAGGCAGGGTATTATCAATGAGCAGTTCTTC. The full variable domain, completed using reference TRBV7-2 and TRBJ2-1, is GAGVSQSPSNKVTEKGKDVELRCDPISGHTALYWYRQSLGQGLEFLIYFQGNSAPDKSGLPSDRFSAERTGGSVSTLTIQRTQQEDSAVYLCASSLRQGIINEQFFGPGTRLTVL.

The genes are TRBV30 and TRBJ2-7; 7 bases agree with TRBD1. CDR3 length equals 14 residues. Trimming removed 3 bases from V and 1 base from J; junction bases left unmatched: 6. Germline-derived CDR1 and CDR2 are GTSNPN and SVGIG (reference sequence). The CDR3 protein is CAWRTTGMSYEQYF. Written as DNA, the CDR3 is TGTGCCTGGAGAACGACAGGGATGTCCTACGAGCAGTACTTC.

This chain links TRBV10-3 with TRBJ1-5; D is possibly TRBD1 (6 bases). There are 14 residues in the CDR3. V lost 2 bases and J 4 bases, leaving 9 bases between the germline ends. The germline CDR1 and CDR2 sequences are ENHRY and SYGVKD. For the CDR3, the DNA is TGTGCCATCAGTGAGGGAACAGGGAATCAGCCCCAGCATTTT. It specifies CAISEGTGNQPQHF.

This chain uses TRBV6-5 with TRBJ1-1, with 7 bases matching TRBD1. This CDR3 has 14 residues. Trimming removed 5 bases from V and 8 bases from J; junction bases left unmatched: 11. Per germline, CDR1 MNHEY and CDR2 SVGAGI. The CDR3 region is CASSQSHADREAFF. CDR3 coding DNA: TGTGCCAGCAGTCAATCCCACGCGGACAGGGAAGCTTTCTTT.

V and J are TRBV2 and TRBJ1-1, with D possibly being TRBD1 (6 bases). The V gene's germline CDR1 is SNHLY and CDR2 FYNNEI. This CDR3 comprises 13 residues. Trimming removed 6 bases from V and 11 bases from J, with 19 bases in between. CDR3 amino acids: CASSPARTETAFF. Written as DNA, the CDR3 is TGTGCCAGCAGCCCCGCCCGGACAGAAACGGCTTTCTTT. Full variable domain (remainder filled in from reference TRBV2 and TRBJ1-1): EPEVTQTPSHQVTQMGQEVILRCVPISNHLYFYWYRQILGQKVEFLVSFYNNEISEKSEIFDDQFSVERPDGSNFTLKIRSTKLEDSAMYFCASSPARTETAFFGQGTRLTVV.

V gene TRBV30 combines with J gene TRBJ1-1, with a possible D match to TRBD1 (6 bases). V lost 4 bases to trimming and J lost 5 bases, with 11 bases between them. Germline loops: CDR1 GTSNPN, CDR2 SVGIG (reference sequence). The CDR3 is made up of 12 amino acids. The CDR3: CAWNLGQTEAFF. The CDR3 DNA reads TGTGCCTGGAACTTGGGACAAACTGAAGCTTTCTTT.

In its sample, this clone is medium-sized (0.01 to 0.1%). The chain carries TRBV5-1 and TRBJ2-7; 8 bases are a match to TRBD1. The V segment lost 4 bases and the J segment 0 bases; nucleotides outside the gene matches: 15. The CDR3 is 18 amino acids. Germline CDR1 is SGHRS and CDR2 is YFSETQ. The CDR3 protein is CASSESLTGEVGSYEQYF. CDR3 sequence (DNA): TGCGCCAGCAGCGAGAGCCTGACAGGGGAGGTAGGCTCCTACGAGCAGTACTTC.

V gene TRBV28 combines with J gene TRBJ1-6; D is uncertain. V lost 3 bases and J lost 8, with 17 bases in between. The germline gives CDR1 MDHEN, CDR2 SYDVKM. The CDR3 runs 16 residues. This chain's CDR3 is CASSFPRQWEDSPLHF. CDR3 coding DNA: TGTGCCAGCAGTTTTCCCAGGCAGTGGGAGGATTCACCCCTCCACTTT.

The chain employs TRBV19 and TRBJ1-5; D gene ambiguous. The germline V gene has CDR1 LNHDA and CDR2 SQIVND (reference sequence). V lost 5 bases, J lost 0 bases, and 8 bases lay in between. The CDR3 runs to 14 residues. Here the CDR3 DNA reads TGTGCCAGTAGTTTCCGGGGTAGCAATCAGCCCCAGCATTTT. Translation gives CASSFRGSNQPQHF.

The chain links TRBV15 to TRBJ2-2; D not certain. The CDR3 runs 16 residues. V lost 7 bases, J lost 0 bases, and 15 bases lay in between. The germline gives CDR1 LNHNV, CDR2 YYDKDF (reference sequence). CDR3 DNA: TGTGCCACCATTGGCAGAAAAACCGCGAACACCGGGGAGCTGTTTTTT. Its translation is CATIGRKTANTGELFF.

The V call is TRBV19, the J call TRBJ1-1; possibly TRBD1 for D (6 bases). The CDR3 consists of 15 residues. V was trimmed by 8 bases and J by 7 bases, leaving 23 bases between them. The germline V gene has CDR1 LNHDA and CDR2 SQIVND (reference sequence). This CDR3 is CASANMYRAAVEAFF. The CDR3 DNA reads TGTGCCAGTGCGAACATGTACAGGGCAGCGGTTGAAGCTTTCTTT.

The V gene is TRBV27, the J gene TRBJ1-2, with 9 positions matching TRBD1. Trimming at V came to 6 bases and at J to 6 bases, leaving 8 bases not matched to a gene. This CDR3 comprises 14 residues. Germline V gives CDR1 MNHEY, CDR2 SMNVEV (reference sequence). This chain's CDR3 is CASRDLDRGHGYTF. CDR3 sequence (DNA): TGTGCCAGCAGAGATTTGGACAGGGGCCATGGCTACACCTTC.